The clone carrying this T cell receptor beta chain has only one observation. The source of the sample is a study of T cell changes during pregnancy in multiple sclerosis. Sequencing was performed with immunoSEQ multiplex PCR; in TCRdb, only in-frame clones are kept and a portion is missing. This sample has around 60,000 clones, with 80% to 95% found just once. The V gene's germline CDR1 is MDHEN and CDR2 SYDVKM. The CDR3 totals 12 residues. Deletions cut 8 bases from V and 7 bases from J, with 15 bases between. Material: CD4+ T cells from peripheral blood mononuclear cells, obtained before pregnancy. This chain connects TRBV28 to TRBJ2-7; D is possibly TRBD2 (6 bases). The sequence was obtained from a female donor with multiple sclerosis, enrolled in a pregnancy study. As DNA, the CDR3 is TGTGCCAGCGGTTACGGGGGTAGGGAGCAGTACTTC. Translated: CASGYGGREQYF.